Below are 11 T cell receptor beta chains sequenced from a single sample in a study of OX40 agonist ivuxolimab in advanced cancers. Repertoires were generated with immunoSEQ multiplex PCR, while TCRdb's copy carries only in-frame clones and drops some. The top ten clones hold 15% to 19% of a sample with approximately 69,000 clones, around 94% of them seen once. The sequencing here drew on CD4+ or CD8+ T cells sorted from blood, taken in a trial of the OX40 agonist ivuxolimab. Every receptor here comes from an adult with an advanced solid tumor such as melanoma, head and neck, liver or kidney cancer.

The chain couples TRBV4-1 to TRBJ2-7; D gene uncertain. Germline CDR1 and CDR2: MGHRA and YSYEKL. The CDR3 loop spans 15 amino acids. V was shortened by 4 bases and J by 2 bases, with 15 bases between the two germline ends. CDR3 DNA sequence: TGCGCCAGCAGCCCGATCGGGCAGGAGACCTACGAGCAGTACTTC. The encoded protein is CASSPIGQETYEQYF.

The gene calls are TRBV4-3 and TRBJ2-1, with D uncertain. This CDR3 contains 14 residues. V was clipped by 0 bases and J by 8 bases, with 11 bases between them. Germline V lookup: CDR1 LGHNA, CDR2 YSLEER. CDR3 in amino acids: CASSQDGSLDEQFF. In DNA, the CDR3 is TGCGCCAGCAGCCAAGATGGTAGTTTGGATGAGCAGTTCTTC.

The J gene is TRBJ1-1, the V gene TRBV6-5; D gene ambiguous. This CDR3 has 14 residues. The germline CDR1 and CDR2 sequences are MNHEY and SVGAGI. The germline V and J ends were trimmed by 2 bases and 4 bases, with 11 bases remaining between them. The CDR3 is CASSYPDPGTEAFF. The CDR3 region has the DNA TGTGCCAGCAGTTACCCGGACCCGGGCACTGAAGCTTTCTTT.

J is TRBJ2-7 and V is TRBV7-9; 9 bases are a match to TRBD1. Trimming removed 5 bases from V and 2 bases from J; junction bases left unmatched: 10. The CDR3 runs to 16 residues. Looked up from germline, CDR1 is SEHNR and CDR2 is FQNEAQ (reference sequence). The CDR3 is CASSLSKTGGTYEQYF. The CDR3 DNA sequence: TGTGCCAGCAGCCTAAGTAAGACAGGGGGTACCTACGAGCAGTACTTC.

The chain carries TRBV15 and TRBJ2-7, with a tentative D call TRBD1 (6 bases). The CDR3 runs to 16 residues. The germline gives CDR1 LNHNV, CDR2 YYDKDF (reference sequence). Trimming pared 0 bases from V and 4 bases from J, leaving 16 bases between. The CDR3 DNA reads TGTGCCACCAGCAGAGATTCAGTTACAGGGAGTTACGAGCAGTACTTC. Its protein is CATSRDSVTGSYEQYF.

The rearrangement links TRBV4-1 to TRBJ1-5; D perhaps matches TRBD1 (5 bases). The V and J ends lost 3 bases and 0 bases respectively, with 9 bases between them. Germline CDR1 MGHRA, CDR2 YSYEKL. The CDR3 runs to 15 residues. In DNA form, the CDR3 reads TGCGCCAGCAGCCAGGGGGGGAATAGCAATCAGCCCCAGCATTTT. Its protein product is CASSQGGNSNQPQHF.

The chain combines TRBV2 with TRBJ2-7; D ambiguous. The CDR3 runs 15 residues. The germline V and J ends were trimmed by 7 bases and 2 bases, with 18 bases remaining between them. Per the germline V gene, CDR1 is SNHLY and CDR2 is FYNNEI. The CDR3 reads CASTLSPPLAYEQYF. The CDR3 DNA follows: TGTGCCAGCACCTTATCCCCCCCGTTAGCCTACGAGCAGTACTTC.

The rearrangement joins TRBV7-9 to TRBJ2-7; no definite D call. Trimming removed 8 bases at V and 0 bases at J, with 11 bases between. Germline loops: CDR1 SEHNR, CDR2 FQNEAQ (reference sequence). The CDR3 covers 13 residues. CDR3 amino acids: CASRTLSSYEQYF. The DNA of the CDR3 is TGTGCCAGCCGGACGCTAAGCTCCTACGAGCAGTACTTC.

This clone is a singleton in its sample. The gene calls are TRBV7-9 and TRBJ1-1; no clear D gene. Per germline, CDR1 SEHNR and CDR2 FQNEAQ (reference sequence). Trimming cost V 5 bases and J 2 bases, with 9 bases left between them. CDR3 length: 13 amino acids. The CDR3 protein is CASSPTSNTEAFF. CDR3 nucleotides: TGTGCCAGCAGCCCCACAAGCAACACTGAAGCTTTCTTT.

V and J are TRBV6-4 and TRBJ2-7; TRBD2 might be the D (6 bases). This CDR3 region has 18 residues. Germline CDR1 is MRHNA and CDR2 is SNTAGT. V dropped 0 bases and J dropped 0 bases, with 18 bases sitting between them. The CDR3 loop reads CASSDSRRGRRSSYEQYF. In DNA form, the CDR3 reads TGTGCCAGCAGTGACTCTAGGAGGGGACGGAGGAGCTCCTACGAGCAGTACTTC.

In this sample, this clone turned up once. The rearrangement uses TRBV4-1 and TRBJ2-1; TRBD2 aligns across 8 bases. The CDR3 totals 13 residues. The junction had 4 bases not matched to a gene; V was cut back by 8 bases and J by 4 bases. Germline lookup yields CDR1 MGHRA and CDR2 YSYEKL. The chain's CDR3 is CASGGLVYNEQFF. In DNA, the CDR3 is TGCGCCAGCGGGGGACTAGTGTACAATGAGCAGTTCTTC.